The next 24 T cell receptor beta chains were all read from a single sample in a study of OX40 agonist ivuxolimab in advanced cancers. Library creation used the immunoSEQ multiplex PCR assay. TCRdb retrieved this table from immuneACCESS and kept in-frame rearrangements only. Not all clones are present; in checked studies, unresolved V genes account for under half, and no reason is known for the remainder. The sample table contains about 48,000 clones; only one count was recorded for around nine tenths of them. The ten largest clones represent 1.9% of the sample. The sample here was CD4+ or CD8+ T cells sorted from blood, taken in a trial of the OX40 agonist ivuxolimab. Source of these receptors: an adult with an advanced solid tumor such as melanoma, head and neck, liver or kidney cancer.

The rearrangement uses TRBV2 and TRBJ1-6; tentatively, D is TRBD1 (5 bases). V dropped 6 bases and J dropped 7 bases, with 13 bases sitting between them. This CDR3 is 14 amino acids long. CDR1 and CDR2 from the germline V gene are SNHLY and FYNNEI. The CDR3 region is CASSRVTQNSPLHF. CDR3 nucleotide sequence: TGTGCCAGCAGCAGGGTCACTCAAAATTCACCCCTCCACTTT.

The J gene is TRBJ2-3, the V gene TRBV5-1; D gene ambiguous. Per the germline V gene, CDR1 is SGHRS and CDR2 is YFSETQ. V was pared by 4 bases and J by 2 bases, with 5 bases between. The CDR3 spans 12 residues. The CDR3 sequence: CASSPHTDTQYF. CDR3 sequence (DNA): TGCGCCAGCAGCCCCCACACAGATACGCAGTATTTT.

The table lists this clone with a count of one. V gene TRBV7-9 combines with J gene TRBJ2-1; no clear D. The CDR3 extends over 13 amino acids. From germline, CDR1 is SEHNR and CDR2 FQNEAQ (reference sequence). V lost 2 bases, J lost 3 bases, and 5 bases lay in between. The CDR3 loop is CASSLNNYNEQFF. DNA for the CDR3: TGTGCCAGCAGCTTAAACAACTACAATGAGCAGTTCTTC. The entire variable domain, with the rest obtained from reference TRBV7-9 and TRBJ2-1, is as follows: DTGVSQNPRHKITKRGQNVTFRCDPISEHNRLYWYRQTLGQGPEFLTYFQNEAQLEKSRLLSDRFSAERPKGSFSTLEIQRTEQGDSAMYLCASSLNNYNEQFFGPGTRLTVL.

The rearrangement joins TRBV18 to TRBJ2-5, with a possible D match to TRBD2 (5 bases). Per germline, CDR1 KGHSH and CDR2 LQKENI. The CDR3 contains 16 residues. V was shortened by 6 bases and J by 0 bases, with 17 bases between the two germline ends. DNA of the CDR3: TGTGCCAGCTCCAGAACCGGGAACCTATACCAAGAGACCCAGTACTTC. It translates to CASSRTGNLYQETQYF.

This clone has only a few counts. This chain links TRBV5-5 with TRBJ1-3; maybe TRBD1 (6 bases). Germline V gene sequence: CDR1 SGHKS, CDR2 YYEKEE (reference sequence). V lost 2 bases to trimming and J lost 6 bases, with 15 bases between them. The CDR3 covers 15 residues. The CDR3 nucleotides are TGTGCCAGCAGCTTTGGGGGCAGGGCCGAAAACACCATATATTTT. It encodes CASSFGGRAENTIYF.

This chain connects TRBV19 to TRBJ1-1; D ambiguous. The CDR3 contains 12 residues. Germline V gene sequence: CDR1 LNHDA, CDR2 SQIVND (reference sequence). Trimming took off 7 bases at V and 5 bases at J, with 11 bases between the two ends. This CDR3 reads CASNRGGTEAFF. For the CDR3, the DNA is TGTGCCAGTAACCGGGGAGGGACTGAAGCTTTCTTT.

The chain carries TRBV18 and TRBJ2-5, with D unclear. CDR3 length: 13 residues. Germline loops: CDR1 KGHSH, CDR2 LQKENI. The V and J ends lost 4 bases and 2 bases respectively, with 8 bases between them. The CDR3 is CASSRSGQETQYF. Written as DNA, the CDR3 is TGTGCCAGCTCACGATCAGGACAAGAGACCCAGTACTTC.

CDR3: CASSWGGGRAYSGANVLTF. CDR3 in DNA: TGTGCCAGCAGCTGGGGCGGGGGCAGGGCCTACTCTGGGGCCAACGTCCTGACTTTC. This chain connects TRBV5-6 to TRBJ2-6; perhaps TRBD2 as D (7 bases). In germline, CDR1 is SGHDT, CDR2 YYEEEE. There are 19 residues in the CDR3. Between the trimmed V and J ends, which lost 3 bases and 0 bases, there was a span of 19 bases.

The CDR3 spells CASSYVTASNYGYTF. The CDR3 DNA is TGTGCCAGCAGTTACGTTACAGCCTCAAACTATGGCTACACCTTC. This chain uses TRBV6-6 with TRBJ1-2; no clear D gene. This CDR3 region has 15 residues. The V gene's germline CDR1 is MNHNY and CDR2 SVGAGI (reference sequence). The ends were cut back, 2 bases at V and 2 bases at J, with 12 bases in the middle.

V is TRBV6-1 and J is TRBJ1-5; D is undetermined. This CDR3 is built from 14 residues. Germline loops: CDR1 MNHNS, CDR2 SASEGT. Trimming removed 2 bases at V and 6 bases at J, with 11 bases between. The CDR3 protein is CASSELGLGQPQHF. The CDR3 DNA is TGTGCCAGCAGTGAATTGGGGTTAGGTCAGCCCCAGCATTTT.

In its sample, this clone was seen a few times. The chain uses TRBV5-4 and TRBJ2-2, with unresolved D. Deletions cut 2 bases from V and 4 bases from J, with 12 bases between. CDR3 length: 15 residues. The germline V gene encodes CDR1 SGHNT and CDR2 YYREEE (reference sequence). The CDR3 region has the DNA TGTGCCAGCAGCTTTGATCCGCTGGGCACCGGGGAGCTGTTTTTT. It translates to CASSFDPLGTGELFF.

By sample share, this clone is medium-sized (0.01 to 0.1%). Additional DNA sequences in this sample encode the identical CDR3. J is TRBJ1-1 and V is TRBV5-1, with 11 nucleotides matching TRBD1. The CDR3 loop spans 17 amino acids. Per the germline V gene, CDR1 is SGHRS and CDR2 is YFSETQ. V lost 0 bases and J lost 2; bases outside the gene matches: 6. CDR3 in amino acids: CASSLAPGQGANTEAFF. The CDR3 bases are TGCGCCAGCAGCTTGGCCCCCGGACAGGGGGCAAACACTGAAGCTTTCTTT.

The chain is built from TRBV6-1 and TRBJ1-2; 7 nucleotides line up with TRBD1. Trimming removed 2 bases from V and 4 bases from J; junction bases left unmatched: 4. The CDR3 is 14 amino acids. Looked up from germline, CDR1 is MNHNS and CDR2 is SASEGT. As DNA, the CDR3 is TGTGCCAGCAGTGAACCGGACAGGATCTATGGCTACACCTTC. It codes for CASSEPDRIYGYTF.

The chain uses TRBV2 and TRBJ2-2, with D possibly TRBD1 on 6 matching bases. V dropped 4 bases and J dropped 2 bases, with 8 bases sitting between them. The CDR3 sequence is 14 residues long. The germline V gene has CDR1 SNHLY and CDR2 FYNNEI. In nucleotides, the CDR3 is TGTGCCAGCAGTGGGACAGATAACACCGGGGAGCTGTTTTTT. The encoded protein is CASSGTDNTGELFF.

V gene TRBV4-1 combines with J gene TRBJ2-2; 7 positions agree with TRBD1. J gave up 5 bases and V 5 bases, and 14 bases lay outside the gene matches. CDR1 is MGHRA and CDR2 is YSYEKL in the germline V gene. CDR3 length: 17 residues. CDR3 in amino acids: CASSYNVDRSLTGELFF. In DNA form, the CDR3 reads TGCGCCAGCAGCTATAACGTGGACAGGAGTTTGACCGGGGAGCTGTTTTTT.

This chain's CDR3 is CASSVGGNYEQYF. The CDR3 bases are TGCGCCAGCAGCGTAGGAGGGAACTACGAGCAGTACTTC. The chain combines TRBV5-1 with TRBJ2-7; tentatively, D is TRBD2 (6 bases). Germline V CDR1 and CDR2: SGHRS, YFSETQ. With 4 bases removed from V and 3 bases from J, the gap between germline ends came to 11 bases. This CDR3 contains 13 residues. The full variable domain, completed using reference TRBV5-1 and TRBJ2-7, is KAGVTQTPRYLIKTRGQQVTLSCSPISGHRSVSWYQQTPGQGLQFLFEYFSETQRNKGNFPGRFSGRQFSNSRSEMNVSTLELGDSALYLCASSVGGNYEQYFGPGTRLTVT.

The V and J genes are TRBV5-6 and TRBJ2-5; TRBD1 matches 9 bases. Germline V lookup: CDR1 SGHDT, CDR2 YYEEEE. CDR3 size: 14 residues. V lost 4 bases to trimming and J lost 2 bases; unmatched junction nucleotides: 3. DNA of the CDR3: TGTGCCAGCAGCCCGGGGACAGGGCAAGAGACCCAGTACTTC. This gives the protein CASSPGTGQETQYF. Filled out from reference TRBV5-6 and TRBJ2-5, the complete variable domain reads DAGVTQSPTHLIKTRGQQVTLRCSPKSGHDTVSWYQQALGQGPQFIFQYYEEEERQRGNFPDRFSGHQFPNYSSELNVNALLLGDSALYLCASSPGTGQETQYFGPGTRLLVL.

The rearrangement links TRBV5-6 to TRBJ2-1, with 15 bases fitting TRBD2. The J segment lost 4 bases and the V segment lost 4 bases, leaving 9 bases of the junction unmatched. CDR1 and CDR2 from the germline V gene are SGHDT and YYEEEE. CDR3 length: 18 residues. For the CDR3, the DNA is TGTGCCAGCAGCCCCCCGTGGACTAGCGGGAGGGAATACAATGAGCAGTTCTTC. Translation: CASSPPWTSGREYNEQFF.

The CDR3 region is CASSLVEGAKGAYEQYF. The CDR3 nucleotides are TGTGCCAGCAGCTTAGTGGAGGGGGCCAAGGGCGCCTACGAGCAGTACTTC. The gene calls are TRBV7-2 and TRBJ2-7; possible D gene TRBD1, 7 bases. The CDR3 is made up of 17 amino acids. Germline-derived CDR1 and CDR2 are SGHTA and FQGNSA. V gave up 1 base and J gave up 2 bases, with 18 bases separating them.

As concerns this clone: Other DNA sequences in the same sample also yield this CDR3. The chain recombines TRBV5-1 with TRBJ1-4, with 7 bases matching TRBD1. The germline gives CDR1 SGHRS, CDR2 YFSETQ. Germline trimming cut 0 bases from V and 8 bases from J; bases unmatched to any gene: 4. The CDR3 runs to 14 residues. CDR3 in amino acids: CASSLGQGREKLFF. In nucleotides, the CDR3 is TGCGCCAGCAGCTTGGGACAGGGCAGGGAAAAACTGTTTTTT.

V and J are TRBV2 and TRBJ1-5, with unresolved D. The V and J ends lost 1 base and 0 bases respectively, with 4 bases between them. CDR1 and CDR2 from the germline V gene are SNHLY and FYNNEI. The CDR3 totals 14 residues. The CDR3, as DNA: TGTGCCAGCAGTGAAGGAAATAGCAATCAGCCCCAGCATTTT. It encodes CASSEGNSNQPQHF.

The gene calls are TRBV5-1 and TRBJ1-3; possible D gene TRBD1, 6 bases. The CDR3 extends over 14 amino acids. CDR1 and CDR2 (germline): SGHRS, YFSETQ. The V end lost 4 bases, the J end lost 0 bases, and 8 bases lay between the germline ends. Here the CDR3 reads CASSVQGSGNTIYF. For the CDR3, the DNA is TGCGCCAGCAGCGTACAGGGCTCTGGAAACACCATATATTTT.

This chain links TRBV27 with TRBJ1-2, with D hard to call. The CDR3 length is 13 residues. Trimming stripped 5 bases from V and 0 bases from J, with 7 bases between. Germline loops: CDR1 MNHEY, CDR2 SMNVEV (reference sequence). CDR3 sequence (DNA): TGTGCCAGCAGTCCCGGGGCTAACTATGGCTACACCTTC. Translation: CASSPGANYGYTF.

The chain uses TRBV5-1 and TRBJ1-1; D gene unclear. CDR3 size: 13 residues. V shed 4 bases and J shed 1 base, with 8 bases lying between them. Germline V gene sequence: CDR1 SGHRS, CDR2 YFSETQ. The CDR3 region has the DNA TGCGCCAGCAGCCCAATGACGAACACTGAAGCTTTCTTT. This sequence encodes CASSPMTNTEAFF.